A single sample is the source of the 29 T cell receptor beta chains below, sequenced in a study of metastatic and nonmetastatic thyroid tumors. From the PCR reads, TCRdb re-called clones with MiXCR. This table has 20,000 to 25,000 clones, 16% appearing once. All patients were treatment-naive before thyroid surgery. Source material: tumor tissue. These receptors originate from a female donor with papillary thyroid cancer or a benign thyroid nodule (not recorded which). Some clones in this sample may be carry-over from other donors' samples.

This clone occurred many times. The genes are TRBV15 and TRBJ1-5; no definite D call. The CDR3 covers 14 residues. V was trimmed by 3 bases and J by 3 bases, leaving 9 bases between them. Germline assignment: CDR1 LNHNV and CDR2 YYDKDF (reference sequence). The chain's CDR3 is CATSRGSVNQPQHF. The CDR3 DNA is TGTGCCACCAGCAGGGGGTCTGTCAATCAGCCCCAGCATTTT.

This clone was recorded many times. The rearrangement links TRBV12-5 to TRBJ1-1, with unresolved D. Germline CDR1 LGHNT, CDR2 FRNRAP. The ends were cut back, 3 bases at V and 8 bases at J, with 10 bases in the middle. There are 12 residues in the CDR3. Written as DNA, the CDR3 is TGTGCTAGTGGTTTATGGAAATCGGAAGCTTTCTTT. Its translation is CASGLWKSEAFF.

This clone occurred a few times. A much bigger clone sits one base away, suggesting this may be a read error. Other DNA sequences within the sample encode an identical CDR3. The rearrangement links TRBV9 to TRBJ2-1; TRBD1 matches 10 bases. Germline lookup yields CDR1 SGDLS and CDR2 YYNGEE. V lost 4 bases and J lost 9; bases outside the gene matches: 7. This CDR3 has 14 amino acids. DNA of the CDR3: TGTGCCAGCAGCCCAGTTGACAGGGGGCGTGAGCAGTTCTTC. Encoded protein: CASSPVDRGREQFF.

This rearrangement joins TRBV28 to TRBJ2-4; possible D gene TRBD2, 5 bases. Germline V lookup: CDR1 MDHEN, CDR2 SYDVKM. CDR3 length: 12 amino acids. The CDR3 sequence: CVTRGRLSIQYF. The CDR3 nucleotides read TGTGTCACCCGTGGGAGACTGAGCATTCAGTACTTC.

This clone was observed a handful of times. The junction differs from germline at one of its ends, possibly a read error. The same CDR3 is also encoded by other DNA sequences in this sample. V usage is TRBV30 and J usage is TRBJ2-6; D may be TRBD1 (5 bases). CDR1 is GTSNPN, CDR2 SVGIG, per germline (reference sequence). The CDR3 loop spans 18 amino acids. The CDR3 bases are TGTGCCTGGAGTGTACTTGGTCTTTTCAGCTCTGGGGCCAACGTCCCGACTTTC. Its protein is CAWSVLGLFSSGANVPTF.

The chain recombines TRBV4-1 with TRBJ2-5; D is perhaps TRBD1 (6 bases). The CDR3 is 14 residues long. Trimming stripped 7 bases from V and 5 bases from J, with 17 bases between. Per the germline V gene, CDR1 is MGHRA and CDR2 is YSYEKL. CDR3 in amino acids: CASIHTGWVETQYF. CDR3 DNA sequence: TGCGCCAGCATCCATACAGGGTGGGTGGAGACCCAGTACTTC.

The chain uses TRBV6-1 and TRBJ2-2; D uncertain. This CDR3 comprises 16 residues. In germline, CDR1 is MNHNS, CDR2 SASEGT. V lost 3 bases and J lost 4, with 15 bases in between. The chain's CDR3 is CASSDVAVVVTGELFF. DNA of the CDR3: TGTGCCAGCAGTGACGTTGCGGTAGTGGTCACCGGGGAGCTGTTTTTT.

Relative to its sample, this clone is medium-sized (0.01 to 0.1%). The V and J genes are TRBV6-1 and TRBJ1-5; no definite D call. Germline V CDR1 and CDR2: MNHNS, SASEGT. V lost 1 base to trimming and J lost 9 bases, with 16 bases between them. The CDR3 sequence is 15 residues long. The DNA for the CDR3 is TGTGCCAGCAGTGAAGTCTGGGCAGGAGTGCGGCCCCAGCATTTT. It yields the protein CASSEVWAGVRPQHF.

Within the sample, this clone is medium-sized. The chain carries TRBV10-3 and TRBJ1-1; a weak D match, TRBD1 (5 bases). Germline loops: CDR1 ENHRY, CDR2 SYGVKD. The CDR3 has 14 amino acids. V dropped 4 bases and J dropped 2 bases, with 11 bases sitting between them. CDR3 residues: CAISGGGGNTEAFF. The CDR3 bases are TGTGCCATCAGTGGGGGTGGGGGTAACACTGAAGCTTTCTTT.

The chain couples TRBV9 to TRBJ2-7, with 14 nucleotides matching TRBD2. CDR1 and CDR2 (germline): SGDLS, YYNGEE. The CDR3 is 16 residues long. V lost 0 bases and J lost 5; bases outside the gene matches: 4. CDR3 amino acids: CASSVVGGLAGDEQYF. CDR3 in DNA: TGTGCCAGCAGCGTAGTCGGGGGACTAGCGGGGGACGAGCAGTACTTC.

This clone was counted ten times or more. The chain links TRBV6-1 to TRBJ2-7; a weak D match, TRBD2 (5 bases). Trimming left V 6 bases short and J 4 bases short, with 19 bases between. The CDR3 has 15 residues. Germline CDR1 reads MNHNS; CDR2 reads SASEGT. This chain's CDR3 is CASSRRGVKTYEQYF. The CDR3 bases are TGTGCCAGCAGCCGACGGGGAGTCAAGACTTACGAGCAGTACTTC.

This clone was detected many times. This chain connects TRBV28 to TRBJ1-2; D call uncertain. V shed 3 bases and J shed 0 bases, with 8 bases lying between them. Germline CDR1 MDHEN, CDR2 SYDVKM. The CDR3 has 14 residues. In nucleotides, the CDR3 is TGTGCCAGCAGTTTTCCCGGAGCTAACTATGGCTACACCTTC. Translated, it gives CASSFPGANYGYTF.

With respect to this clone: Just one base apart from a much larger clone, this may be a read error. This chain joins TRBV11-2 and TRBJ2-2; 7 nucleotides align to TRBD2. Germline trimming cut 5 bases from V and 5 bases from J; bases unmatched to any gene: 5. CDR1 SGHAT and CDR2 FQNNGV come from the germline V gene. The CDR3 is 14 amino acids. This CDR3 reads CASSPVLATGELFF. The DNA for the CDR3 is TGTGCCAGCAGCCCCGTACTAGCGACCGGGGAGCTGTTTTTT.

This clone was recorded many times. This chain uses TRBV20-1 with TRBJ1-2, with no clear D. CDR3 length: 13 amino acids. CDR1 and CDR2 (germline): DFQATT, SNEGSKA (reference sequence). V was pared by 5 bases and J by 0 bases, with 10 bases between. The CDR3 DNA is TGCAGTGCTGTCCCCTCAGCTAACTATGGCTACACCTTC. Translation gives CSAVPSANYGYTF.

This clone is classed as medium-sized (0.01 to 0.1%). This sequence joins TRBV12-5 and TRBJ1-1; no definite D call. Trimming stripped 3 bases from V and 8 bases from J, with 10 bases between. CDR3 length: 12 residues. Germline V gene sequence: CDR1 LGHNT, CDR2 FRNRAP. CDR3 coding DNA: TGTGCTAGTGGTTTATGGGAATCGGAAGCTTTCTTT. It encodes CASGLWESEAFF.

This clone was seen many times. V gene TRBV20-1 combines with J gene TRBJ1-5, with D tentatively TRBD1 (5 bases). The CDR3 covers 14 residues. The germline V gene encodes CDR1 DFQATT and CDR2 SNEGSKA (reference sequence). V lost 0 bases and J 4 bases, leaving 10 bases between the germline ends. CDR3 residues: CSARDLAGNQPQHF. In DNA form, the CDR3 reads TGCAGTGCTAGAGATCTGGCAGGGAATCAGCCCCAGCATTTT.

This clone appeared many times. The chain carries TRBV19 and TRBJ2-6; TRBD1 is a possible D gene (6 bases). V lost 6 bases and J 4 bases, leaving 16 bases between the germline ends. Germline CDR1 and CDR2: LNHDA and SQIVND (reference sequence). The CDR3 loop spans 16 amino acids. The CDR3 nucleotides are TGTGCCAGTAGCCAGGGGAGAAGTGCAGGGGCCAACGTCCTGACTTTC. Its protein is CASSQGRSAGANVLTF.

There are many counts of this clone. The CDR3 coding sequence is TGTGCCAGCAGCCAGGCGGGAGGGGCAGGGGAGACCCAGTACTTC. Its translation: CASSQAGGAGETQYF. V and J are TRBV3-1 and TRBJ2-5; 9 bases are shared with TRBD2. CDR1 and CDR2 (germline): LGHDT, YNNKEL (reference sequence). This CDR3 is 15 amino acids long. V lost 3 bases and J lost 5; bases outside the gene matches: 7.

A few counts support this clone. The CDR3 sequence is CAISESYTENYGYTF. The DNA for the CDR3 is TGTGCCATCAGTGAGTCCTATACAGAAAACTATGGCTACACCTTC. This chain links TRBV10-3 with TRBJ1-2; D gene ambiguous. This CDR3 has 15 residues. V lost 0 bases and J lost 2, with 10 bases in between. The germline V gene encodes CDR1 ENHRY and CDR2 SYGVKD.

This clone showed up many times. The chain carries TRBV20-1 and TRBJ2-2, with 11 bases aligning to TRBD2. This CDR3 spans 14 amino acids. Trimming at V came to 1 base and at J to 6 bases, leaving 1 base not matched to a gene. From germline, CDR1 is DFQATT and CDR2 SNEGSKA (reference sequence). The CDR3 sequence is CSARVAGGPGELFF. DNA for the CDR3: TGCAGTGCTAGAGTAGCGGGAGGGCCCGGGGAGCTGTTTTTT.

Only a few counts were recorded for this clone. A much more abundant neighbour one base away suggests this may be a read error. Different DNA sequences within this sample yield the same CDR3. The chain carries TRBV11-3 and TRBJ2-2; 9 bases align to TRBD1. Germline V gene lookup returns CDR1 SGHNT and CDR2 YENEEA. The CDR3 contains 15 residues. CDR3 in amino acids: CASSPGTGSTGELFF. Here the CDR3 DNA reads TGTGCCAGCAGCCCAGGGACAGGGTCCACCGGTGAGCTGTTTTTT.

This clone rates as medium-sized. The CDR3 sequence: CASSQDRGGRGDGYTF. CDR3 sequence (DNA): TGCGCCAGCAGCCAAGATCGGGGTGGCAGGGGGGACGGCTACACCTTC. V gene TRBV4-1 combines with J gene TRBJ1-2; 7 bases map to TRBD1. Per the germline V gene, CDR1 is MGHRA and CDR2 is YSYEKL. The CDR3 extends over 16 amino acids. The V gene end was trimmed by 0 bases and the J gene end by 8 bases; junction bases not matched to a gene: 12.

This clone was observed many times. This chain connects TRBV20-1 to TRBJ2-3, with TRBD1 identical over 8 bases. Germline lookup yields CDR1 DFQATT and CDR2 SNEGSKA (reference sequence). V was pared by 3 bases and J by 6 bases, with 14 bases of the junction left unmatched. The CDR3 sequence is 16 residues long. CDR3 nucleotide sequence: TGCAGTGCTAGGAGGTTTGGGGACAGGTATACCGATACGCAGTATTTT. This codes for CSARRFGDRYTDTQYF.

This clone was counted ten times or more. This CDR3 is CSVDRSGGGQVYGYTF. The DNA for the CDR3 is TGCAGCGTTGACCGATCTGGAGGCGGGCAGGTCTATGGCTACACCTTC. The chain has TRBV29-1 and TRBJ1-2; D is ambiguous. With 3 bases removed from V and 4 bases from J, the gap between germline ends came to 21 bases. This CDR3 region has 16 residues. CDR1 and CDR2 from the germline V gene are SQVTM and ANQGSEA.

This clone was observed at least ten times. The chain uses TRBV28 and TRBJ2-1; 11 bases match TRBD1. The CDR3 consists of 16 residues. V lost 5 bases, J lost 7 bases, and 10 bases stayed unmatched. The germline V gene has CDR1 MDHEN and CDR2 SYDVKM. The CDR3 spells CASSAVGQGVRNEQFF. DNA of the CDR3: TGTGCCAGCAGTGCCGTGGGACAGGGGGTCAGGAATGAGCAGTTCTTC.

This clone was counted many times. The rearrangement uses TRBV11-2 and TRBJ2-7; 9 positions match TRBD1. The J segment lost 3 bases and the V segment lost 5 bases, leaving 11 bases of the junction unmatched. This CDR3 region has 16 residues. Germline V CDR1 and CDR2: SGHAT, FQNNGV. The CDR3 DNA follows: TGTGCCAGCAGCCCACGGCTGGGGACAGGGAACTACGAGCAGTACTTC. Protein: CASSPRLGTGNYEQYF.

Worth noting for this clone: The junction differs from germline at one of its ends, possibly a read error. The chain combines TRBV11-2 with TRBJ2-2; D tentatively fits TRBD1 or TRBD2 (5 bases each). The V gene's germline CDR1 is SGHAT and CDR2 FQNNGV. The CDR3 sequence is 14 residues long. For the CDR3, the DNA is TGTGCCAACAGCTTAGGACCAGGGACCTGGGAGCTGTTTTTT. It translates to CANSLGPGTWELFF.

There are many counts of this clone. V is TRBV12-3 or TRBV12-4 and J is TRBJ2-2, with 9 bases matching TRBD1. Trimming took 5 bases from V and 7 from J; bases not matched to a gene: 5. This CDR3 contains 14 residues. This chain's CDR3 is CASSAGQGGGELFF. The CDR3 DNA follows: TGTGCCAGCAGTGCGGGACAGGGCGGCGGGGAGCTGTTTTTT.

This clone showed up many times. The chain recombines TRBV7-8 with TRBJ2-7; D uncertain. CDR1 SGHVS and CDR2 FQNEAQ come from the germline V gene. V lost 5 bases, J lost 2 bases, and 10 bases lay in between. CDR3 length: 13 residues. In nucleotides, the CDR3 is TGTGCCAGCAGCACGGACGAAGCCTACGAGCAGTACTTC. It specifies CASSTDEAYEQYF.